The 21 T cell receptor beta chains reported below all come from one sample, sequenced in a study of OX40 agonist ivuxolimab in advanced cancers. The method was immunoSEQ multiplex PCR; TCRdb's version includes in-frame clones alone and lacks a portion of them. Here the sample spans roughly 99,000 clones, approximately 90% being singletons. Sequenced here: CD4+ or CD8+ T cells sorted from blood, sampled in a trial of the OX40 agonist ivuxolimab. These TCRs come from an adult with an advanced solid tumor such as melanoma, head and neck, liver or kidney cancer.

The chain joins TRBV19 to TRBJ1-2; D remains unclear. V was clipped by 5 bases and J by 2 bases, with 15 bases between them. CDR3 length: 15 amino acids. Germline loops: CDR1 LNHDA, CDR2 SQIVND (reference sequence). The CDR3 reads CASSLQSTANYGYTF. DNA for the CDR3: TGTGCCAGTAGTCTACAGTCGACGGCGAACTATGGCTACACCTTC.

The chain links TRBV11-3 to TRBJ1-3; D is unclear. V lost 3 bases to trimming and J lost 0 bases, with 9 bases between them. Per germline, CDR1 SGHNT and CDR2 YENEEA. This CDR3 has 15 residues. CDR3 region: CASSFSGYSGNTIYF. The CDR3 DNA reads as TGTGCCAGCAGCTTCTCAGGTTACTCTGGAAACACCATATATTTT.

The chain has TRBV7-2 and TRBJ1-2, with 9 bases fitting TRBD1. Germline assignment: CDR1 SGHTA and CDR2 FQGNSA. V shed 5 bases, J shed 8 bases, and the junction held 6 bases outside the gene matches. The CDR3 contains 13 residues. CDR3 in DNA: TGTGCCAGCAGCCCCCAGACAGGGGGAGGCTACACCTTC. It specifies CASSPQTGGGYTF.

The gene calls are TRBV7-2 and TRBJ1-2; 8 nucleotides align to TRBD1. The CDR3 is made up of 13 amino acids. CDR1 and CDR2 (germline): SGHTA, FQGNSA. With V trimmed by 1 base and J by 6 bases, 1 base remained unmatched. The CDR3: CASSLEQGDGYTF. The CDR3 region has the DNA TGTGCCAGCAGCTTAGAACAGGGGGATGGCTACACCTTC.

The chain uses TRBV27 and TRBJ1-2; no definite D call. Trimming pared 7 bases from V and 8 bases from J, leaving 29 bases between. The CDR3 is made up of 17 amino acids. The germline CDR1 and CDR2 sequences are MNHEY and SMNVEV (reference sequence). The CDR3 nucleotides are TGTGCCAGCACCTTTAAACCCCCGGGCCCTTTGTCCTACGGCTACACCTTC. This translates into CASTFKPPGPLSYGYTF.

This CDR3 is CASTDRQREAYNEQFF. The CDR3 nucleotides read TGTGCCAGCACCGACCGCCAGCGGGAGGCCTACAATGAGCAGTTCTTC. This sequence joins TRBV2 and TRBJ2-1; 9 positions match TRBD2. The CDR3 loop spans 16 amino acids. Germline V gives CDR1 SNHLY, CDR2 FYNNEI. Trimming took 7 bases from V and 2 from J; bases not matched to a gene: 9. The variable domain in full, completed from reference TRBV2 and TRBJ2-1, reads EPEVTQTPSHQVTQMGQEVILRCVPISNHLYFYWYRQILGQKVEFLVSFYNNEISEKSEIFDDQFSVERPDGSNFTLKIRSTKLEDSAMYFCASTDRQREAYNEQFFGPGTRLTVL.

This clone showed up just once. V usage is TRBV28 and J usage is TRBJ2-7; 8 positions match TRBD2. Germline trimming cut 5 bases from V and 0 bases from J; bases unmatched to any gene: 15. The CDR3 is 18 amino acids. Per the germline V gene, CDR1 is MDHEN and CDR2 is SYDVKM. This CDR3 is CASSGRGTGTRSSYEQYF. CDR3 in DNA: TGTGCCAGCAGTGGGAGGGGCACCGGGACTAGGAGCTCCTACGAGCAGTACTTC. Full variable domain (missing parts from reference TRBV28 and TRBJ2-7): DVKVTQSSRYLVKRTGEKVFLECVQDMDHENMFWYRQDPGLGLRLIYFSYDVKMKEKGDIPEGYSVSREKKERFSLILESASTNQTSMYLCASSGRGTGTRSSYEQYFGPGTRLTVT.

The gene calls are TRBV7-3 and TRBJ2-2; 11 nucleotides agree with TRBD1. The junction had 11 bases not matched to a gene; V was cut back by 2 bases and J by 6 bases. Germline-derived CDR1 and CDR2 are SGHTA and FQGTGA. The CDR3 contains 18 residues. CDR3 amino acids: CASSLELGRGQGAGELFF. CDR3 nucleotide sequence: TGTGCCAGCAGCTTAGAGTTGGGCCGGGGACAGGGGGCCGGGGAGCTGTTTTTT.

The chain is built from TRBV28 and TRBJ2-7; D is undetermined. The CDR3 contains 12 residues. Trimming removed 7 bases at V and 7 bases at J, with 14 bases between. Germline CDR1 and CDR2: MDHEN and SYDVKM. The CDR3 spells CASKASSREQYF. Here the CDR3 DNA reads TGTGCCAGCAAGGCCTCCAGTCGGGAGCAGTACTTC.

CDR3 amino acids: CASSLLAGGPHEQYF. In nucleotides, the CDR3 is TGTGCCAGCAGTTTATTAGCGGGAGGGCCCCACGAGCAGTACTTC. The V call is TRBV27, the J call TRBJ2-7; TRBD2 aligns across 11 bases. In germline, CDR1 is MNHEY, CDR2 SMNVEV (reference sequence). This CDR3 is 15 amino acids long. J gave up 5 bases and V 1 base, and 4 bases lay outside the gene matches.

CDR3 bases: TGTGCCAGCAGCCAAGCCTCCTCTAGCGCAAACTCCCAAGAGACCCAGTACTTC. Protein: CASSQASSSANSQETQYF. J is TRBJ2-5 and V is TRBV4-2; tentatively, D is TRBD2 (6 bases). Germline CDR1 reads LGHNA; CDR2 reads YNFKEQ. The ends were cut back, 1 base at V and 1 base at J, with 19 bases in the middle. The CDR3 is made up of 18 amino acids.

V usage is TRBV29-1 and J usage is TRBJ2-1, with 7 bases aligning to TRBD2. Per germline, CDR1 SQVTM and CDR2 ANQGSEA. The trim removed 2 bases at V and 5 bases at J, leaving 0 bases unmatched. There are 12 residues in the CDR3. The CDR3 sequence is CSVERGDNEQFF. The CDR3 DNA reads TGCAGCGTTGAACGGGGGGACAATGAGCAGTTCTTC.

The rearrangement links TRBV5-4 to TRBJ2-7; 8 positions agree with TRBD2. The CDR3 has 16 residues. V trimming: 3 bases; J trimming: 6 bases; junction bases outside the gene matches: 14. The germline CDR1 and CDR2 sequences are SGHNT and YYREEE (reference sequence). CDR3 amino acids: CASSSGSRGGSGEQYF. The CDR3 region has the DNA TGTGCCAGCAGCTCGGGATCTCGGGGGGGGAGCGGCGAGCAGTACTTC.

This chain joins TRBV6-1 and TRBJ1-1; D perhaps matches TRBD1 (6 bases). The CDR3 runs to 15 residues. Germline CDR1 and CDR2: MNHNS and SASEGT. V dropped 5 bases and J dropped 0 bases, with 13 bases sitting between them. In DNA, the CDR3 is TGTGCCAGCAGTACTGCAGGGGCTTTGAACACTGAAGCTTTCTTT. Its translation is CASSTAGALNTEAFF.

V usage is TRBV7-3 and J usage is TRBJ2-1; D is perhaps TRBD1 (5 bases). V lost 3 bases and J lost 12, with 12 bases in between. Germline CDR1 SGHTA, CDR2 FQGTGA. The CDR3 is 12 amino acids. The CDR3 coding sequence is TGTGCCAGCAGCTTTGAAGGGGCTGGGCAGTTCTTC. As protein: CASSFEGAGQFF.

V usage is TRBV28 and J usage is TRBJ1-5; tentative D call: TRBD1 (5 bases). Germline V CDR1 and CDR2: MDHEN, SYDVKM. Trimming removed 5 bases at V and 6 bases at J, with 11 bases between. The CDR3 totals 13 residues. Here the CDR3 DNA reads TGTGCCAGCAGTGCAGGGTGGGGTCAGCCCCAGCATTTT. This codes for CASSAGWGQPQHF.

In this sample, this clone turned up once. The chain carries TRBV19 and TRBJ1-2, with TRBD1 matching over 10 bases. Per the germline V gene, CDR1 is LNHDA and CDR2 is SQIVND (reference sequence). V dropped 6 bases and J dropped 8; count of bases not matched to a gene: 6. The length of the CDR3 is 13 residues. DNA for the CDR3: TGTGCCAGTAGCAGGGACAGGGGCGTCGGCTACACCTTC. Its translation is CASSRDRGVGYTF.

CDR3 in amino acids: CASSAGKSTEAFF. The CDR3 coding sequence is TGTGCCAGCAGTGCAGGGAAGTCAACTGAAGCTTTCTTT. V and J are TRBV7-3 and TRBJ1-1; D possibly corresponds to TRBD1 (5 bases). Germline V CDR1 and CDR2: SGHTA, FQGTGA. With 6 bases removed from V and 5 bases from J, the gap between germline ends came to 13 bases. This CDR3 has 13 residues.

This chain joins TRBV5-4 and TRBJ1-1; 7 bases match TRBD1. CDR3 length: 13 amino acids. Trimming cost V 2 bases and J 4 bases; bases outside gene matches: 2. Germline assignment: CDR1 SGHNT and CDR2 YYREEE (reference sequence). The CDR3 spells CASSFRGFTEAFF. CDR3 sequence (DNA): TGTGCCAGCAGCTTCAGGGGGTTCACTGAAGCTTTCTTT.

This chain uses TRBV5-4 with TRBJ1-6; TRBD1 matches 7 bases. Trimming cost V 3 bases and J 5 bases; bases outside gene matches: 8. From germline, CDR1 is SGHNT and CDR2 YYREEE (reference sequence). This CDR3 contains 16 residues. CDR3 sequence (DNA): TGTGCCAGCAGCTGGGACAGTGCGTGGGATAATTCACCCCTCCACTTT. Translation gives CASSWDSAWDNSPLHF.

J is TRBJ1-1 and V is TRBV7-9; unclear D gene. The CDR3 length is 14 residues. The V end was cut by 2 bases, the J end by 2 bases, with 9 bases between. The germline gives CDR1 SEHNR, CDR2 FQNEAQ (reference sequence). The CDR3 DNA reads TGTGCCAGCAGCTTATTAGTGGAAAACACTGAAGCTTTCTTT. This translates into CASSLLVENTEAFF. The complete variable domain, with remaining parts taken from reference TRBV7-9 and TRBJ1-1, reads DTGVSQNPRHKITKRGQNVTFRCDPISEHNRLYWYRQTLGQGPEFLTYFQNEAQLEKSRLLSDRFSAERPKGSFSTLEIQRTEQGDSAMYLCASSLLVENTEAFFGQGTRLTVV.